The rows below give T cell receptor beta chains drawn from one sample of a study of blood T cell repertoires in COVID-19. Measured with immunoSEQ multiplex PCR; TCRdb has only the in-frame clones, and not every one. The sample includes roughly 86,000 clones, about 88% seen only once; the top ten take more than 4%. Sequencing was done on a sample of peripheral blood. The receptors were sampled from a man between 40 and 49 years old with acute or convalescent COVID-19. The CDR3 runs from the conserved cysteine through the conserved F or W. A D gene is named only where the DNA matches it firmly. Expanded clones are given a class, and other clones once, few, many or no size at all.

d_gene	v_gene	abundance	j_gene	CDR3nt	CDR3aa
.	TRBV10-2	.	TRBJ1-2	TGCGCCAGCAGTGAGCTCGGGGGTGGCGGCTACACCTTC	CASSELGGGGYTF
TRBD1	TRBV27	.	TRBJ1-1	TGTGCCAGCAGGACCGGGACAGCAAACACTGAAGCTTTCTTT	CASRTGTANTEAFF
.	TRBV6-5	.	TRBJ1-5	TGTGCCAGCAGGCCGGGAGAAGGGGCACCGCATTTT	CASRPGEGAPHF
.	TRBV21-1	few	TRBJ1-2	TGTGCCAGCAGCACTGACTGGGACATAACTAACTATGGCTACACCTTC	CASSTDWDITNYGYTF
TRBD1	TRBV19	.	TRBJ1-2	TGTGCCAGTAGTGTCGACAGGGGGGATTCCTATGGCTACACCTTC	CASSVDRGDSYGYTF
.	TRBV30	.	TRBJ1-5	TGTGCCTGGAGTGTTAGTAAGGCAGGCCAGCCCCAGCATTTT	CAWSVSKAGQPQHF
.	TRBV7-8	.	TRBJ1-2	TGTGCCAGCAGCTTATTATTCAGTAACTATGGCTACACCTTC	CASSLLFSNYGYTF
.	TRBV4-1	.	TRBJ2-1	TGCGCCAGCAGCCAAGTCGACATGATCTCCTACAATGAGCAGTTCTTC	CASSQVDMISYNEQFF
.	TRBV10-3	.	TRBJ1-2	TGTGCCATCAGTGAGTCGTCGGGACAAGGGAACTATGGCTACACCTTC	CAISESSGQGNYGYTF
TRBD1	TRBV7-2	few	TRBJ2-7	TGTGCCAGCAGCTTCGAATGGGACAGGAGCTCCTACGAGCAGTACTTC	CASSFEWDRSSYEQYF
.	TRBV5-8	.	TRBJ1-2	TGTGCCAGCAGCTTATCTGAGGATTCCTATGGCTACACCTTC	CASSLSEDSYGYTF
.	TRBV19	.	TRBJ1-6	TGTGCCAGTAGTATTGGCGGATGGAGACAGCCAAATTCACCCCTCCACTTT	CASSIGGWRQPNSPLHF
.	TRBV27	.	TRBJ1-2	TGTGCCAGCAGTTTTTTTCAGTTTTATCCCTATGGCTACACCTTC	CASSFFQFYPYGYTF
.	TRBV24-1	.	TRBJ2-2	TGTGCCACCAGTGATTGGGACACCTACACCGGGGAGCTGTTTTTT	CATSDWDTYTGELFF
.	TRBV19	.	TRBJ1-5	TGTGCCAGTAAGGTGGACACAAAATATAGCAATCAGCCCCAGCATTTT	CASKVDTKYSNQPQHF
.	TRBV7-9	.	TRBJ2-1	TGTGCCAGCAGCTCCCCCGGGACTCCCTACAATGAGCAGTTCTTC	CASSSPGTPYNEQFF
TRBD1	TRBV19	.	TRBJ2-1	TGTGCCAGTAGTAGGGACAGGGACCTCAATGAGCAGTTCTTC	CASSRDRDLNEQFF
TRBD1	TRBV2	.	TRBJ1-1	TGTGCCAGCACCGAACGACAGGGACGTAGATTTGGAACTGAAGCTTTCTTT	CASTERQGRRFGTEAFF
.	TRBV5-6	.	TRBJ1-3	TGTGCCAGCACCCTATTGGGCCTAACCCCGAGCTCTGGAAACACCATATATTTT	CASTLLGLTPSSGNTIYF
.	TRBV9	.	TRBJ2-1	TGTGCCAGCAGCCCCACAGGTGGACCCTACAATGAGCAGTTCTTC	CASSPTGGPYNEQFF
TRBD1	TRBV7-9	.	TRBJ1-4	TGTGCCAGCAGCCGGGACAGGGGGCGAGAAAAACTGTTTTTT	CASSRDRGREKLFF
.	TRBV7-8	once	TRBJ2-5	TGTGCCAGCACCGGGACACCCCAAGAGACCCAGTACTTC	CASTGTPQETQYF
TRBD1	TRBV5-8	.	TRBJ2-3	TGTGCCAGCAGCCCGGGGACAGGGGTACCGGATACGCAGTATTTT	CASSPGTGVPDTQYF
TRBD1	TRBV27	.	TRBJ1-5	TGTGCCAGCAGAACAGGGGCCTCTGGGCCCCAGCATTTT	CASRTGASGPQHF
TRBD1	TRBV6-5	.	TRBJ1-1	TGTGCCAGCAGTTACGAGGGGGCCGGGGACACTGAAGCTTTCTTT	CASSYEGAGDTEAFF
.	TRBV2	.	TRBJ1-2	TGTGCCAGCAGACAGGGAAATGCTAACTATGGCTACACCTTC	CASRQGNANYGYTF
.	TRBV7-2	.	TRBJ1-2	TGTGCCAGCAGCTTAGGGGCAGGGTTCTTGGATGGCTACACCTTC	CASSLGAGFLDGYTF
.	TRBV5-1	.	TRBJ2-7	TGCGCCAGCAGCCCCAGGGTGAGAGCAACCTACGAGCAGTACTTC	CASSPRVRATYEQYF
.	TRBV4-1	.	TRBJ1-1	TGCGCCAGCAGCCACCAACAGGGTCTGAACACTGAAGCTTTCTTT	CASSHQQGLNTEAFF
TRBD1	TRBV6-2/TRBV6-3	.	TRBJ1-6	TGTGCCAGCAGTTCGACAGGGGTTAGTTCACCCCTCCACTTT	CASSSTGVSSPLHF
TRBD1	TRBV19	.	TRBJ1-1	TGTGCCAGTAGTATAGTCCAGGGGGAAACTGAAGCTTTCTTT	CASSIVQGETEAFF
TRBD1	TRBV6-5	few	TRBJ1-6	TGTGCCGGAGCCGGGACAGGGGATTCACCCCTCCACTTT	CAGAGTGDSPLHF
.	TRBV12-5	.	TRBJ1-5	TGTGCTAGTGGTTTATATAGAGGTCAGCCCCAGCATTTT	CASGLYRGQPQHF
.	TRBV9	.	TRBJ2-2	TGTGCCAGCAGCGTGGGCCCCGCCAACACCGGGGAGCTGTTTTTT	CASSVGPANTGELFF
.	TRBV6-5	few	TRBJ1-1	TGTGCCAGCAGTTACGGGCAGGGTATGAACACTGAAGCTTTCTTT	CASSYGQGMNTEAFF
.	TRBV30	.	TRBJ2-1	TGTGCCTGGAGTTGGAGTTACTACAATGAGCAGTTCTTC	CAWSWSYYNEQFF
TRBD1	TRBV18	.	TRBJ2-1	TGTGCCAGCTCACCCCAGGGGGTTAGCAATGAGCAGTTCTTC	CASSPQGVSNEQFF
.	TRBV12-3/TRBV12-4	.	TRBJ1-1	TGTGCCAGCAGTCAAAACAGGTACACTGAAGCTTTCTTT	CASSQNRYTEAFF
TRBD1	TRBV27	medium-sized	TRBJ1-2	TGTGCCAGCACTCCTACCAACAGGGGCCAAGCTAACTATGGCTACACCTTC	CASTPTNRGQANYGYTF
TRBD1	TRBV4-3	.	TRBJ1-1	TGCGCCAGCAGCCAAGGTGACAGGGGCACCGTTGAAGCTTTCTTT	CASSQGDRGTVEAFF
.	TRBV10-2	.	TRBJ2-7	TGCGCCAGCGAGACTGACAGCCACGAGCAGTACTTC	CASETDSHEQYF